One sample yielded the 18 T cell receptor beta chains listed below, sequenced in a study of beta chain features in type 1 diabetes. The isolated RNA, all of it, was reverse transcribed, so expressed TCRB transcripts were what got sequenced. Clones were read by immunoSEQ multiplex PCR, and TCRdb kept only the in-frame ones, dropping some. This table has 250,000 to 300,000 clones, 7% to 9% appearing once. The sequencing input was central memory CD4+ T cells from blood. The receptor source for this set is a woman aged 18 to 35 in good health.

This clone was seen only a few times. Distinct nucleotide sequences in the sample also encode this CDR3. V usage is TRBV20-1 and J usage is TRBJ1-2; D gene unclear. The length of the CDR3 is 11 residues. Germline CDR1 reads DFQATT; CDR2 reads SNEGSKA (reference sequence). The V gene lost 0 bases and the J gene lost 2 bases, with 1 base spanning the gap. CDR3 in DNA: TGCAGTGCTAGAGAGAACTATGGCTACACCTTC. Translating it yields CSARENYGYTF.

This clone appeared a few times. The CDR3 sequence is CASSQLLADNTGELFF. In DNA form, the CDR3 reads TGCGCCAGCAGCCAACTACTAGCGGACAACACCGGGGAGCTGTTTTTT. The chain couples TRBV4-3 to TRBJ2-2; TRBD2 aligns across 8 bases. Germline V gene sequence: CDR1 LGHNA, CDR2 YSLEER. The CDR3 covers 16 residues. Trimming removed 2 bases from V and 2 bases from J; junction bases left unmatched: 4.

This clone was detected only a few times. The chain is built from TRBV19 and TRBJ2-5, with TRBD2 identical over 12 bases. The V gene end was trimmed by 3 bases and the J gene end by 1 base; junction bases not matched to a gene: 3. This CDR3 is 16 amino acids long. Germline-derived CDR1 and CDR2 are LNHDA and SQIVND (reference sequence). This CDR3 reads CASSMGLAGLQETQYF. CDR3 DNA: TGTGCCAGTAGTATGGGACTAGCGGGCCTCCAAGAGACCCAGTACTTC.

This clone has ten or more counts. The chain combines TRBV7-2 with TRBJ1-5; D is unclear. Germline CDR1 SGHTA, CDR2 FQGNSA. V lost 5 bases, J lost 7 bases, and 12 bases lay in between. The CDR3 spans 13 residues. CDR3 nucleotide sequence: TGTGCCAGCAGCATGGAGGGTGGGCAGCCCCAGCATTTT. Its translation: CASSMEGGQPQHF.

This chain uses TRBV6-5 with TRBJ2-3; D is possibly TRBD1 (5 bases). The germline gives CDR1 MNHEY, CDR2 SVGAGI. This CDR3 is built from 14 residues. Trimming cost V 5 bases and J 0 bases, with 9 bases left between them. The CDR3 region has the DNA TGTGCCAGCAGTCGACAGCTAAGCACAGATACGCAGTATTTT. Translated: CASSRQLSTDTQYF.

This clone was seen a few times. This rearrangement joins TRBV28 to TRBJ2-6; maybe TRBD1 (7 bases). The CDR3 spans 18 residues. Trimming cost V 6 bases and J 4 bases, with 22 bases left between them. Germline values: CDR1 MDHEN, CDR2 SYDVKM. CDR3 coding DNA: TGTGCCAGCAGCTTACCAGGGGGGCCCCGGGTGGGGGCCAACGTCCTGACTTTC. Protein sequence: CASSLPGGPRVGANVLTF. The variable domain in full, completed from reference TRBV28 and TRBJ2-6, reads DVKVTQSSRYLVKRTGEKVFLECVQDMDHENMFWYRQDPGLGLRLIYFSYDVKMKEKGDIPEGYSVSREKKERFSLILESASTNQTSMYLCASSLPGGPRVGANVLTFGAGSRLTVL.

The CDR3 loop is CASSAGTVLINQPQHF. The CDR3 DNA sequence: TGTGCCAGCAGCGCCGGGACAGTCCTTATCAATCAGCCCCAGCATTTT. The V gene is TRBV5-8, the J gene TRBJ1-5, with TRBD1 matching 7 bases. Germline CDR1 and CDR2: SGHTS and YDEGEE. This CDR3 has 16 residues. With 4 bases clipped from V and 3 bases from J, the junction kept 10 bases outside the gene matches.

V is TRBV14 and J is TRBJ2-5, with TRBD1 matching 7 bases. This CDR3 is 15 amino acids long. Per the germline V gene, CDR1 is SGHDN and CDR2 is FVKESK. After removal of 0 bases from V and 7 bases from J, the junction contained 8 bases not matched to a gene. CDR3 sequence reads: CASSQDNRGFGTQYF. DNA of the CDR3: TGTGCCAGCAGCCAAGATAACAGGGGATTCGGGACCCAGTACTTC.

The chain uses TRBV7-2 and TRBJ2-7; 12 bases map to TRBD2. Germline-derived CDR1 and CDR2 are SGHTA and FQGNSA. The CDR3 runs to 15 residues. The V and J ends lost 5 bases and 3 bases, in that order; junction bases with no gene match: 5. The CDR3 nucleotides are TGTGCCAGCAGCAAGACTAGCGGGAGCATCTACGAGCAGTACTTC. Its protein is CASSKTSGSIYEQYF.

This clone was seen repeatedly, ten times or more. The V and J genes are TRBV5-1 and TRBJ1-2; 9 bases map to TRBD1. Germline loops: CDR1 SGHRS, CDR2 YFSETQ. CDR3 length: 15 residues. J lost 4 bases, V lost 2 bases, and 6 bases had no gene match. The DNA for the CDR3 is TGCGCCAGCAGCTTTACAGGGGGCAGGTCCTATGGCTACACCTTC. This encodes CASSFTGGRSYGYTF.

The V call is TRBV2, the J call TRBJ1-2, with 11 nucleotides matching TRBD1. Trimming cost V 5 bases and J 5 bases; bases outside gene matches: 7. The germline V gene has CDR1 SNHLY and CDR2 FYNNEI. The CDR3 is made up of 15 amino acids. The CDR3 DNA follows: TGTGCCAGCAGTCGCCCGGGACAGGGGGGGTATGGCTACACCTTC. Protein: CASSRPGQGGYGYTF.

This clone was counted only a few times. A read error may explain this, as a much larger clone is one base away. J is TRBJ2-2 and V is TRBV7-2, with D unresolved. Germline V gives CDR1 SGHTA, CDR2 FQGNSA. This CDR3 has 12 residues. The CDR3 loop reads CASSWSTGELFF. For the CDR3, the DNA is TGTGCCAGCAGCTGGAGCACCGGAGAGCTGTTTTTT.

The CDR3 loop reads CASSLGPVNNSPLHF. CDR3 nucleotide sequence: TGTGCCAGCAGCTTGGGACCGGTAAATAATTCACCCCTCCACTTT. The chain is built from TRBV5-6 and TRBJ1-6; D is ambiguous. Between the trimmed V and J ends, which lost 0 bases and 5 bases, there was a span of 9 bases. This CDR3 spans 15 amino acids. Germline V gives CDR1 SGHDT, CDR2 YYEEEE. Full variable domain (rest looked up from reference TRBV5-6 and TRBJ1-6): DAGVTQSPTHLIKTRGQQVTLRCSPKSGHDTVSWYQQALGQGPQFIFQYYEEEERQRGNFPDRFSGHQFPNYSSELNVNALLLGDSALYLCASSLGPVNNSPLHFGNGTRLTVT.

The gene calls are TRBV28 and TRBJ2-4, with TRBD1 matching over 9 bases. There are 14 residues in the CDR3. V gave up 5 bases and J gave up 9 bases; unmatched junction bases: 8. Germline CDR1 reads MDHEN; CDR2 reads SYDVKM. CDR3 DNA: TGTGCCAGCAGTCCCAGGACAGGGGTTTCCATTCAGTACTTC. Protein sequence: CASSPRTGVSIQYF.

This clone was detected a few times. V and J are TRBV6-5 and TRBJ2-5; 9 nucleotides align to TRBD1. This CDR3 has 14 residues. After removal of 4 bases from V and 4 bases from J, the junction contained 4 bases not matched to a gene. Germline V gene sequence: CDR1 MNHEY, CDR2 SVGAGI. In DNA form, the CDR3 reads TGTGCCAGCAGTTCCCCGACAGGGGGAGAGACCCAGTACTTC. Translation: CASSSPTGGETQYF.

This chain uses TRBV5-1 with TRBJ2-1; D may be TRBD2 (5 bases). This CDR3 comprises 14 residues. Germline V gene lookup returns CDR1 SGHRS and CDR2 YFSETQ. Deletions cut 0 bases from V and 5 bases from J, with 9 bases between. The CDR3 sequence is CASSLGRVDNEQFF. CDR3 DNA: TGCGCCAGCAGCTTGGGGCGGGTTGACAATGAGCAGTTCTTC.

The V gene is TRBV6-5, the J gene TRBJ2-4, with D possibly being TRBD1 (5 bases). The CDR3 contains 14 residues. Germline V lookup: CDR1 MNHEY, CDR2 SVGAGI. Trimming left V 0 bases short and J 8 bases short, with 11 bases between. The CDR3 nucleotides are TGTGCCAGCAGTTACTCAGGGGTTGAGGACATTCAGTACTTC. Amino acids: CASSYSGVEDIQYF.

The chain uses TRBV2 and TRBJ1-2, with D possibly TRBD1 on 6 matching bases. CDR1 SNHLY and CDR2 FYNNEI come from the germline V gene. The CDR3 is 13 amino acids. Trimming took 7 bases from V and 5 from J, leaving 14 bases between them. CDR3 sequence (DNA): TGTGCCAGCACCGGGACAACTACGTATGGCTACACCTTC. Translating it yields CASTGTTTYGYTF.